This T cell receptor (beta chain) was found in a study of cytomegalovirus exposure and HLA in healthy donors. On the study more broadly: Within the Caucasian-associated ancestry cluster were approximately 77% of the 350 to 400 genotyped donors.

This clone has just a few counts. Antigen specificity is unknown. Findings and caveats of the study: The study recorded about 150 TCR beta chains that were cytomegalovirus-associated. Analyzed later, most CMV-associated TCR beta chains appeared HLA-restricted.

The PCR ran on 60 Vbeta and 13 Jbeta primers. Libraries were prepared by immunoSEQ multiplex PCR; TCRdb keeps only in-frame clonotypes and omits some of them. The sample consists of more than 100,000 clones, about 62% of them appearing once. Each donor was healthy, and each was a bone marrow donor. This TCR derives from a middle-aged woman in good health and CMV-seropositive. Sequenced input: PBMCs.

CDR3 DNA sequence: TGCGCCAGCAGCTTACAGGGACAGTCAGAGGTAGAGCAGTACTTC. This gives the protein CASSLQGQSEVEQYF. V and J are TRBV5-1 and TRBJ2-7, with 7 bases aligning to TRBD1. Germline CDR1 is SGHRS and CDR2 is YFSETQ. V dropped 2 bases and J dropped 7; count of bases not matched to a gene: 12. The CDR3 spans 15 residues.